The clone carrying this T cell receptor beta chain occurred many times. The antigen is unknown. These data originate in a study of regulatory T cells in long-lasting Graves disease. Findings and caveats of the study: The persistent group shared about 2,600 public clonotypes, more than the approximately 890 shared by new patients.

TCR beta libraries were built with iRepertoire HTBI primers and Arm-PCR of CDR3 regions. TCRdb ran MiXCR on the multiplex PCR reads and lists one entry per CDR3 protein. The data contain hundreds of thousands of distinct CDR3 sequences, roughly 15% of them seen just once; the ten biggest clones take up around 11%. Time point in this sample: newly diagnosed GD, antithyroid drugs for less than 3 months. PBMCs were the source of the RNA used for TCR sequencing. This sample also belongs to another study, concerning T cells in Graves' hyperthyroidism and ophthalmopathy. This second report adds: Patients aged 18 to 65 had newly diagnosed hyperthyroidism lasting under 2 months.

The source of this sequence is a man aged 18 to 30 with Graves disease. Sequenced here: peripheral blood mononuclear cells (PBMCs), sampled at new diagnosis, from a patient treated with antithyroid drugs.

The CDR3 DNA sequence: TGCAGTGCTCGAGCGACGACTAGCGGACCCATGTGGGAGCAGTTCTTC. Translation: CSARATTSGPMWEQFF. V is TRBV20-1 and J is TRBJ2-1, with 9 bases fitting TRBD2. The V and J ends lost 5 bases and 10 bases, in that order; junction bases with no gene match: 18. This CDR3 is 16 amino acids long. From germline, CDR1 is DFQATT and CDR2 SNEGSKA (reference sequence).